These 18 T cell receptor beta chains were all obtained from the same sample, sequenced in a study of monozygotic twins with inflammatory bowel disease. TCRdb re-called the 5' RACE reads and catalogs CDR3 proteins one per entry, DNA excluded. Its table lists around 450,000 distinct CDR3 sequences. The sequencing sample was made of blood. These receptors were obtained from a human donor with ulcerative colitis or Crohn's disease, or a healthy co-twin of an affected twin (not recorded which).

The chain recombines TRBV20-1 with TRBJ2-5; absent DNA, TCRdb's TRBD1 call cannot be checked. CDR3 length equals 14 residues. Germline values: CDR1 DFQATT, CDR2 SNEGSKA (reference sequence). CDR3 region: CSARYRGLQETQYF.

The CDR3 sequence is CASSPSTSRSMKQYF. The V gene is TRBV12-3 or TRBV12-4, the J gene TRBJ2-7; without DNA, the TCRdb call of TRBD2 cannot be checked. This CDR3 is 15 amino acids long.

The rearrangement links TRBV20-1 to TRBJ1-1; the D gene TCRdb calls, TRBD1, cannot be checked with no DNA. The CDR3 contains 12 residues. Per the germline V gene, CDR1 is DFQATT and CDR2 is SNEGSKA (reference sequence). The chain's CDR3 is CSARTVNTEAFF.

The chain has TRBV25-1 and TRBJ1-1; TCRdb's D call of TRBD1 is untestable without DNA. The CDR3 is 17 amino acids. Per the germline V gene, CDR1 is MGHDK and CDR2 is SYGVNS. CDR3 amino acids: CASSDAPLSGDYTEAFF.

This chain links TRBV7-2 with TRBJ2-3. This CDR3 region has 14 residues. The V gene's germline CDR1 is SGHTA and CDR2 FQGNSA. CDR3 sequence: CASSLVYSVDTQYF. Based on the CDR3 plus reference TRBV7-2 and TRBJ2-3, the full variable domain is GAGVSQSPSNKVTEKGKDVELRCDPISGHTALYWYRQSLGQGLEFLIYFQGNSAPDKSGLPSDRFSAERTGGSVSTLTIQRTQQEDSAVYLCASSLVYSVDTQYFGPGTRLTVL.

The chain joins TRBV20-1 to TRBJ2-1; there is no DNA to check the TCRdb D call of TRBD2. CDR3 length equals 14 residues. Per the germline V gene, CDR1 is DFQATT and CDR2 is SNEGSKA (reference sequence). The CDR3 spells CSARSGTIYDEQFF.

This CDR3 reads CSARSEGQAYYEQYF. The genes are TRBV20-1 and TRBJ2-7; TCRdb reports TRBD1, a call that lacks DNA to check it against. Germline CDR1 and CDR2: DFQATT and SNEGSKA (reference sequence). The CDR3 has 15 residues.

This chain links TRBV15 with TRBJ1-6. Germline-derived CDR1 and CDR2 are LNHNV and YYDKDF (reference sequence). The CDR3 sequence is 12 residues long. The CDR3 sequence is CATSDGVSPLHF.

The gene calls are TRBV29-1 and TRBJ2-1; lacking DNA, the TRBD1 call made by TCRdb goes unchecked. Germline V gene lookup returns CDR1 SQVTM and CDR2 ANQGSEA. The CDR3 is made up of 16 amino acids. The CDR3: CSVEWVGTGDDDEQFF.

The genes are TRBV18 and TRBJ1-1. Per the germline V gene, CDR1 is KGHSH and CDR2 is LQKENI. This CDR3 has 15 residues. This CDR3 reads CASSPRNGLGAEAFF.

The genes are TRBV20-1 and TRBJ2-5; TCRdb gives TRBD1 as the D gene, but with no DNA this cannot be confirmed. The CDR3 is 13 residues long. From germline, CDR1 is DFQATT and CDR2 SNEGSKA (reference sequence). CDR3 residues: CSASSGAVETQYF.

V gene TRBV7-9 combines with J gene TRBJ1-2; TCRdb lists TRBD1, though no DNA is available to test this call. The CDR3 contains 13 residues. Germline CDR1 is SEHNR and CDR2 is FQNEAQ (reference sequence). Here the CDR3 reads CASSFGQGEGYTF.

The rearrangement joins TRBV7-9 to TRBJ1-4. Germline lookup yields CDR1 SEHNR and CDR2 FQNEAQ (reference sequence). The CDR3 length is 14 residues. The CDR3 sequence: CATTSGRTNEKLFF.

The CDR3 reads CASSLTTLSEQYF. The chain combines TRBV7-3 with TRBJ2-7. The length of the CDR3 is 13 residues. Germline-derived CDR1 and CDR2 are SGHTA and FQGTGA.

The V and J genes are TRBV19 and TRBJ2-1; TCRdb selects TRBD1, and the lack of DNA leaves this call unchecked. CDR1 is LNHDA and CDR2 is SQIVND in the germline V gene (reference sequence). The CDR3 is 15 amino acids. The CDR3: CASSQHPRGGDEQFF.

The V call is TRBV13, the J call TRBJ2-2; TCRdb proposes TRBD2, but this gene call is untestable without DNA. There are 17 residues in the CDR3. Germline V gene sequence: CDR1 PRHDT, CDR2 FYEKMQ (reference sequence). This CDR3 reads CASSAFGTSGGYGELFF.

V usage is TRBV12-3 or TRBV12-4 and J usage is TRBJ1-6. The CDR3 contains 13 residues. This chain's CDR3 is CASSWSEGSPLHF.

This chain uses TRBV27 with TRBJ2-7; TCRdb's assignment of TRBD2 cannot be checked, as there is no DNA. The CDR3 runs to 15 residues. The germline gives CDR1 MNHEY, CDR2 SMNVEV (reference sequence). CDR3 protein: CASSLSLAGSYEQYF.